A selection of T cell receptor beta chains follows, all from one sample in a study of cytomegalovirus exposure and HLA in healthy donors. The assay was immunoSEQ multiplex PCR, and TCRdb's table has in-frame clones only and misses some. Of roughly 250,000 clones in the sample, about 90% were seen once. The material sequenced was PBMCs. The receptors were gathered from a woman aged 25 to 39 in good health and CMV-seropositive. The CDR3 runs from the conserved cysteine through the conserved F or W. Fields, in order: clone size, J gene, V gene, D gene, CDR3 protein, CDR3 DNA. D genes are given only for firm matches. Some rows have no size entry. The others give once, few or many, or a class for an expanded clone.

clone_size: .; j_call: TRBJ2-1; v_call: TRBV28; d_call: TRBD1; cdr3_aa: CASARSGTGLNEQFF; cdr3_nt: TGTGCCAGCGCCCGAAGCGGGACAGGGCTCAATGAGCAGTTCTTC
clone_size: .; j_call: TRBJ1-5; v_call: TRBV7-8; d_call: TRBD1; cdr3_aa: CASGKGQRTYSNQPQHF; cdr3_nt: TGTGCCAGCGGCAAGGGACAGAGAACCTATAGCAATCAGCCCCAGCATTTT
clone_size: .; j_call: TRBJ2-5; v_call: TRBV13; d_call: TRBD2; cdr3_aa: CASSLEGTSGQETQYF; cdr3_nt: TGTGCCAGCAGCTTAGAGGGGACTAGCGGACAAGAGACCCAGTACTTC
clone_size: .; j_call: TRBJ1-2; v_call: TRBV29-1; d_call: .; cdr3_aa: CSVDQGTYGYTF; cdr3_nt: TGCAGCGTTGATCAGGGGACCTATGGCTACACCTTC
clone_size: .; j_call: TRBJ1-3; v_call: TRBV2; d_call: .; cdr3_aa: CASRSTGPGNTIYF; cdr3_nt: TGTGCCAGCAGGTCAACAGGGCCGGGAAACACCATATATTTT
clone_size: .; j_call: TRBJ2-1; v_call: TRBV5-1; d_call: .; cdr3_aa: CASSLAREGDNEQFF; cdr3_nt: TGCGCCAGCAGCTTGGCCCGAGAGGGAGACAATGAGCAGTTCTTC
clone_size: .; j_call: TRBJ1-5; v_call: TRBV11-3; d_call: TRBD1; cdr3_aa: CASSLDRGQPQHF; cdr3_nt: TGTGCCAGCAGCTTAGACAGGGGGCAGCCCCAGCATTTT
clone_size: .; j_call: TRBJ2-7; v_call: TRBV7-2; d_call: .; cdr3_aa: CASSLEAGNSYEQYF; cdr3_nt: TGTGCCAGCAGCTTAGAGGCAGGTAACTCCTACGAGCAGTACTTC
clone_size: once; j_call: TRBJ2-2; v_call: TRBV19; d_call: .; cdr3_aa: CASSVDRPTGELFF; cdr3_nt: TGTGCCAGTAGTGTAGACAGGCCCACCGGGGAGCTGTTTTTT
clone_size: .; j_call: TRBJ1-1; v_call: TRBV4-2; d_call: .; cdr3_aa: CASSQDDSSLNTEAFF; cdr3_nt: TGTGCCAGCAGCCAAGATGACAGTTCCCTGAACACTGAAGCTTTCTTT
clone_size: .; j_call: TRBJ2-1; v_call: TRBV7-2; d_call: .; cdr3_aa: CASSLDRGGYNEQFF; cdr3_nt: TGTGCCAGCAGCTTAGACAGGGGGGGCTACAATGAGCAGTTCTTC
clone_size: .; j_call: TRBJ2-5; v_call: TRBV11-2; d_call: TRBD2; cdr3_aa: CASRVNLGTNQETQYF; cdr3_nt: TGTGCCAGCAGGGTTAATCTCGGGACTAATCAAGAGACCCAGTACTTC
clone_size: .; j_call: TRBJ1-1; v_call: TRBV25-1; d_call: .; cdr3_aa: CASNAGNTEAFF; cdr3_nt: TGTGCCAGCAACGCAGGCAACACTGAAGCTTTCTTT
clone_size: few; j_call: TRBJ1-1; v_call: TRBV7-6; d_call: TRBD1; cdr3_aa: CASSLGQGNTEAFF; cdr3_nt: TGTGCCAGCAGCCTCGGACAGGGGAACACTGAAGCTTTCTTT
clone_size: .; j_call: TRBJ2-7; v_call: TRBV5-4; d_call: TRBD2; cdr3_aa: CASSWSGRNEQYF; cdr3_nt: TGTGCCAGCAGCTGGAGCGGGAGGAACGAGCAGTACTTC
clone_size: .; j_call: TRBJ2-7; v_call: TRBV5-1; d_call: .; cdr3_aa: CASRRDGGYEQYF; cdr3_nt: TGCGCCAGCAGGCGGGACGGGGGCTACGAGCAGTACTTC
clone_size: few; j_call: TRBJ1-2; v_call: TRBV16; d_call: TRBD1; cdr3_aa: CASSQSRQGAFGYTF; cdr3_nt: TGTGCCAGCAGCCAATCGCGGCAGGGGGCTTTTGGCTACACCTTC
clone_size: .; j_call: TRBJ2-2; v_call: TRBV30; d_call: .; cdr3_aa: CAWSVLVAGELFF; cdr3_nt: TGTGCCTGGAGTGTACTTGTCGCCGGGGAGCTGTTTTTT
clone_size: .; j_call: TRBJ2-6; v_call: TRBV7-3; d_call: .; cdr3_aa: CASGSAGANVLTF; cdr3_nt: TGTGCCAGCGGCAGCGCAGGGGCCAACGTCCTGACTTTC
clone_size: .; j_call: TRBJ2-5; v_call: TRBV2; d_call: .; cdr3_aa: CASRREETQYF; cdr3_nt: TGTGCCAGCCGGAGGGAGGAGACCCAGTACTTC
clone_size: .; j_call: TRBJ1-1; v_call: TRBV19; d_call: TRBD1; cdr3_aa: CASSDSGGRTEAFF; cdr3_nt: TGTGCCAGTAGTGACTCAGGGGGCCGCACTGAAGCTTTCTTT
clone_size: .; j_call: TRBJ2-7; v_call: TRBV6-5; d_call: .; cdr3_aa: CASRTDGVYEQYF; cdr3_nt: TGTGCCAGCAGGACAGATGGAGTCTACGAGCAGTACTTC
clone_size: once; j_call: TRBJ2-1; v_call: TRBV7-3; d_call: TRBD2; cdr3_aa: CASSPAGTSGRAGYEQFF; cdr3_nt: TGTGCCAGCAGCCCCGCCGGGACTAGCGGGAGGGCCGGCTATGAGCAGTTCTTC
clone_size: .; j_call: TRBJ2-7; v_call: TRBV6-5; d_call: .; cdr3_aa: CASSLRDSDEQYF; cdr3_nt: TGTGCCAGCAGTTTGAGAGATTCGGACGAGCAGTACTTC
clone_size: .; j_call: TRBJ1-2; v_call: TRBV2; d_call: .; cdr3_aa: CASSESAGTNYGYTF; cdr3_nt: TGTGCCAGCAGTGAATCAGCAGGTACTAACTATGGCTACACCTTC
clone_size: .; j_call: TRBJ2-7; v_call: TRBV4-2; d_call: .; cdr3_aa: CASSQGGADYEQYF; cdr3_nt: TGTGCCAGCAGCCAAGGCGGAGCGGACTACGAGCAGTACTTC
clone_size: .; j_call: TRBJ1-5; v_call: TRBV18; d_call: TRBD1; cdr3_aa: CASSPFGTGGNQPQHF; cdr3_nt: TGTGCCAGCTCACCCTTTGGGACAGGGGGTAATCAGCCCCAGCATTTT
clone_size: .; j_call: TRBJ2-1; v_call: TRBV19; d_call: TRBD2; cdr3_aa: CASTPGGVNYNEQFF; cdr3_nt: TGTGCCAGTACCCCGGGGGGGGTGAACTACAATGAGCAGTTCTTC
clone_size: .; j_call: TRBJ1-5; v_call: TRBV5-1; d_call: TRBD1; cdr3_aa: CASSSGTGGDQPQHF; cdr3_nt: TGCGCCAGCAGCTCCGGGACAGGGGGCGATCAGCCCCAGCATTTT
clone_size: .; j_call: TRBJ2-7; v_call: TRBV19; d_call: TRBD1; cdr3_aa: CASSIEHRGFYEQYF; cdr3_nt: TGTGCCAGTAGTATAGAACACAGGGGGTTCTACGAGCAGTACTTC
clone_size: .; j_call: TRBJ2-1; v_call: TRBV30; d_call: .; cdr3_aa: CAWFRGGTPYNEQFF; cdr3_nt: TGTGCCTGGTTTAGGGGCGGGACCCCCTACAATGAGCAGTTCTTC
clone_size: .; j_call: TRBJ1-5; v_call: TRBV28; d_call: .; cdr3_aa: CASSLRGSKGQPQHF; cdr3_nt: TGTGCCAGCAGTTTGCGGGGCAGTAAAGGTCAGCCCCAGCATTTT
clone_size: .; j_call: TRBJ2-2; v_call: TRBV5-6; d_call: .; cdr3_aa: CASSLGRGNTGELFF; cdr3_nt: TGTGCCAGCAGCCTCGGCAGGGGGAACACCGGGGAGCTGTTTTTT
clone_size: .; j_call: TRBJ2-7; v_call: TRBV6-5; d_call: .; cdr3_aa: CASSYQRHQGSYEQYF; cdr3_nt: TGTGCCAGCAGTTACCAAAGACACCAAGGCTCCTACGAGCAGTACTTC
clone_size: .; j_call: TRBJ1-2; v_call: TRBV5-1; d_call: TRBD1; cdr3_aa: CASSSRDRGTYGYTF; cdr3_nt: TGCGCCAGCAGCTCCCGGGACAGGGGGACCTATGGCTACACCTTC
clone_size: .; j_call: TRBJ2-3; v_call: TRBV5-4; d_call: TRBD2; cdr3_aa: CASSLTSGKWDTQYF; cdr3_nt: TGTGCCAGCAGCTTGACTAGCGGGAAATGGGATACGCAGTATTTT
clone_size: .; j_call: TRBJ1-5; v_call: TRBV7-3; d_call: .; cdr3_aa: CASGRLSNQPQHF; cdr3_nt: TGTGCCAGCGGAAGACTGAGCAATCAGCCCCAGCATTTT
clone_size: .; j_call: TRBJ2-1; v_call: TRBV14; d_call: TRBD2; cdr3_aa: CASSQDMREYFNEQFF; cdr3_nt: TGTGCCAGCAGCCAAGATATGCGGGAGTACTTTAATGAGCAGTTCTTC
clone_size: once; j_call: TRBJ2-7; v_call: TRBV5-5; d_call: TRBD2; cdr3_aa: CASSLGLAGGYEQYF; cdr3_nt: TGTGCCAGCAGCTTGGGACTAGCGGGAGGGTACGAGCAGTACTTC
clone_size: .; j_call: TRBJ1-1; v_call: TRBV7-6; d_call: .; cdr3_aa: CASRLTRDTEAFF; cdr3_nt: TGTGCCAGCAGACTAACCCGGGACACTGAAGCTTTCTTT
clone_size: once; j_call: TRBJ2-1; v_call: TRBV27; d_call: TRBD1; cdr3_aa: CASRQGVDNEQFF; cdr3_nt: TGTGCCAGTCGACAGGGGGTCGACAATGAGCAGTTCTTC
clone_size: few; j_call: TRBJ1-5; v_call: TRBV7-2; d_call: .; cdr3_aa: CASSGRAGQPQHF; cdr3_nt: TGTGCCAGCAGCGGGAGGGCAGGGCAGCCCCAGCATTTT
clone_size: .; j_call: TRBJ2-3; v_call: TRBV7-2; d_call: TRBD2; cdr3_aa: CASSSTGLAGTQYF; cdr3_nt: TGTGCCAGCAGCTCAACTGGACTAGCCGGTACGCAGTATTTT
clone_size: .; j_call: TRBJ2-7; v_call: TRBV29-1; d_call: .; cdr3_aa: CSVLGGSYEQYF; cdr3_nt: TGCAGCGTCTTAGGGGGTTCCTACGAGCAGTACTTC
clone_size: .; j_call: TRBJ1-5; v_call: TRBV12-5; d_call: TRBD1; cdr3_aa: CASGGGQGNFEPQHF; cdr3_nt: TGTGCTAGTGGTGGCGGACAGGGGAACTTCGAGCCCCAGCATTTT
clone_size: few; j_call: TRBJ1-2; v_call: TRBV7-9; d_call: .; cdr3_aa: CASSPSGLANYGYTF; cdr3_nt: TGTGCCAGCAGCCCAAGCGGCCTAGCTAACTATGGCTACACCTTC
clone_size: .; j_call: TRBJ1-4; v_call: TRBV27; d_call: .; cdr3_aa: CASSSYWPPGSLGEKLFF; cdr3_nt: TGTGCCAGCAGTTCCTATTGGCCCCCAGGGTCCCTCGGTGAAAAACTGTTTTTT
clone_size: .; j_call: TRBJ2-5; v_call: TRBV6-1; d_call: .; cdr3_aa: CASSEYGRALETQYF; cdr3_nt: TGTGCCAGCAGTGAATATGGCAGGGCGCTGGAGACCCAGTACTTC
clone_size: .; j_call: TRBJ1-4; v_call: TRBV11-2; d_call: .; cdr3_aa: CASSHIHTHPTNEKLFF; cdr3_nt: TGTGCCAGCAGCCACATCCACACCCATCCAACTAATGAAAAACTGTTTTTT
clone_size: .; j_call: TRBJ1-1; v_call: TRBV6-1; d_call: TRBD1; cdr3_aa: CASSEGRGRLRSTEAFF; cdr3_nt: TGTGCCAGCAGTGAAGGGAGGGGGCGGCTGCGAAGCACTGAAGCTTTCTTT
clone_size: .; j_call: TRBJ2-1; v_call: TRBV9; d_call: TRBD2; cdr3_aa: CASSVAMGLGFYNEQFF; cdr3_nt: TGTGCCAGCAGCGTAGCTATGGGACTAGGGTTTTACAATGAGCAGTTCTTC
clone_size: once; j_call: TRBJ1-3; v_call: TRBV4-1; d_call: TRBD1; cdr3_aa: CASSQEKTGGRVYGNTIYF; cdr3_nt: TGCGCCAGCAGCCAAGAAAAGACAGGGGGCAGAGTGTATGGAAACACCATATATTTT
clone_size: .; j_call: TRBJ1-5; v_call: TRBV30; d_call: .; cdr3_aa: CAWAKKNQPQHF; cdr3_nt: TGTGCCTGGGCTAAAAAAAATCAGCCCCAGCATTTT
clone_size: .; j_call: TRBJ2-1; v_call: TRBV6-1; d_call: TRBD1; cdr3_aa: CASSVRGPSYNEQFF; cdr3_nt: TGTGCCAGCAGTGTAAGGGGGCCCTCCTACAATGAGCAGTTCTTC
clone_size: few; j_call: TRBJ2-2; v_call: TRBV5-1; d_call: TRBD1; cdr3_aa: CASSWGTGNTGELFF; cdr3_nt: TGCGCCAGCAGCTGGGGGACAGGGAACACCGGGGAGCTGTTTTTT
clone_size: .; j_call: TRBJ2-3; v_call: TRBV5-1; d_call: .; cdr3_aa: CASSLYGTDTQYF; cdr3_nt: TGCGCCAGCAGCTTATATGGCACAGATACGCAGTATTTT
clone_size: .; j_call: TRBJ2-7; v_call: TRBV2; d_call: TRBD1; cdr3_aa: CASSGNRGPGYEQYF; cdr3_nt: TGTGCCAGCAGTGGAAACAGGGGTCCGGGGTACGAGCAGTACTTC
clone_size: .; j_call: TRBJ2-1; v_call: TRBV29-1; d_call: .; cdr3_aa: CSVEMARGEFF; cdr3_nt: TGCAGCGTTGAGATGGCCAGGGGCGAGTTCTTC
clone_size: .; j_call: TRBJ2-2; v_call: TRBV27; d_call: TRBD1; cdr3_aa: CASISQGGWELFF; cdr3_nt: TGTGCCAGCATTTCACAGGGGGGATGGGAGCTGTTTTTT
clone_size: few; j_call: TRBJ1-1; v_call: TRBV5-1; d_call: .; cdr3_aa: CASSSGPGDTEAFF; cdr3_nt: TGCGCCAGCAGCTCCGGTCCCGGGGACACTGAAGCTTTCTTT